These T cell receptor beta chains were read from a single sample in a study of blood T cells in healthy people across ages. TCRdb called the 5' RACE reads again in MiXCR, with one record for every CDR3 protein. The table has some 710,000 distinct CDR3 sequences, about 20% seen once. Sequencing was performed on blood. The receptors come from a man aged 65 to 79 in good health. CDR3s include the opening cysteine and the closing phenylalanine or tryptophan. The size field is filled for only some rows; it gives once, few, many or a size class.

-	TRBV5-1	TRBJ2-2	CAGSLRGTGTGELFF
few	TRBV5-1	TRBJ2-7	CASHEGIEQYF
few	TRBV24-1	-	CATSDTLAEQFF
few	TRBV7-6	TRBJ2-2	CASSLGRPENTGELFF
many	TRBV7-9	TRBJ2-1	CASTLGQAYNEQFF
few	TRBV3-1	TRBJ2-5	CASSPRDRRLQETQYF
few	TRBV20-1	TRBJ2-7	CSAPKRGGREQYF
-	TRBV14	TRBJ2-2	CASSRDSYTGELFF
few	TRBV6-5	TRBJ2-1	CASSAQASYNEQFF
-	TRBV18	TRBJ2-2	CASSPQGTTGELFF
few	TRBV12-3/TRBV12-4	TRBJ1-4	CASTSGVYEKLFF
-	TRBV6-6	TRBJ2-3	CASSYSLGGSTDTQYF
-	TRBV28	TRBJ2-1	CASKLSGGPYNEQFF
-	TRBV6-5	TRBJ2-6	CASSYAGVGANVLTF
few	TRBV6-5	TRBJ1-5	CASSYSLGNQPQHF
-	TRBV3-1	TRBJ2-7	CASSTGWQSYEQYF